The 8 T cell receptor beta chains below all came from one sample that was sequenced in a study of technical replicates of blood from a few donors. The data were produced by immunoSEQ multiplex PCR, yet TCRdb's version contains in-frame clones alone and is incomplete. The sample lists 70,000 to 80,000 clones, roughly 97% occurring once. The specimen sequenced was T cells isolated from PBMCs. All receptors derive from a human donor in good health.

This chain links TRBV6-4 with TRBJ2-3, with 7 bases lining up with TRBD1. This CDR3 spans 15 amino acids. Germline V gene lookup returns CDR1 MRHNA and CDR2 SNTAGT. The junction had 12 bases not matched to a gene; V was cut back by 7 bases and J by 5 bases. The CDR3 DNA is TGTGCCAGCACTCTCATCGCAGGGGGAAAAGATACGCAGTATTTT. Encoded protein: CASTLIAGGKDTQYF.

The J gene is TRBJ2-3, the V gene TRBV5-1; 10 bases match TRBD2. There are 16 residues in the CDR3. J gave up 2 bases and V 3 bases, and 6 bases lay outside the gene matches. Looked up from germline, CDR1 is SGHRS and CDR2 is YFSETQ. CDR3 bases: TGCGCCAGCAGCTATCCCGGGACTAGCGACACAGATACGCAGTATTTT. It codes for CASSYPGTSDTDTQYF.

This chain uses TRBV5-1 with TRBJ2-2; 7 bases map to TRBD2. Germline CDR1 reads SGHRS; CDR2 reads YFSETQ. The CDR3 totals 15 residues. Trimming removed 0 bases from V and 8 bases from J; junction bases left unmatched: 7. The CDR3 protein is CASSLAGGSKGELFF. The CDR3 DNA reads TGCGCCAGCAGCTTGGCTGGCGGGAGTAAAGGGGAGCTGTTTTTT.

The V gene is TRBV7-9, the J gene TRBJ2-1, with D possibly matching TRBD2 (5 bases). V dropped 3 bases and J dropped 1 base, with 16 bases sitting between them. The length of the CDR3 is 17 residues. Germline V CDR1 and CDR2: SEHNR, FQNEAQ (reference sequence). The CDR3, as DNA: TGTGCCAGCAGCTTGCTCTCTAGAAGCGGTTCCTACAATGAGCAGTTCTTC. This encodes CASSLLSRSGSYNEQFF.

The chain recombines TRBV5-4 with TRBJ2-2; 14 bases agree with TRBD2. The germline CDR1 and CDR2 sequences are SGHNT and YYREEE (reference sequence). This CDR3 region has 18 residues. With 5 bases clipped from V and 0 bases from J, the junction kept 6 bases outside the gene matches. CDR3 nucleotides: TGTGCCAGCAGTGGACTAGCGGGAGGCTCCGCGAACACCGGGGAGCTGTTTTTT. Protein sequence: CASSGLAGGSANTGELFF.

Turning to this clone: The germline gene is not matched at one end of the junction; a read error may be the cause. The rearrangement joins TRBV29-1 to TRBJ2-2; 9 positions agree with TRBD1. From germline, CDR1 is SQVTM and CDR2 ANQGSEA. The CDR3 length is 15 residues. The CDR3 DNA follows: TGCAGCGTGGAAGCCGGGACAGGGCAGGTCGGGGAGCTGTTTTTT. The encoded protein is CSVEAGTGQVGELFF.

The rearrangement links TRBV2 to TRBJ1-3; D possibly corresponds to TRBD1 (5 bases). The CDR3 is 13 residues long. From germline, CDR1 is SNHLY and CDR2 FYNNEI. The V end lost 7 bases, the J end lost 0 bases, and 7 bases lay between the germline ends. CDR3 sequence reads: CASKGDSGNTIYF. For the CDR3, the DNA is TGTGCCAGCAAAGGGGACTCTGGAAACACCATATATTTT.

DNA for the CDR3: TGTGTCGCCTGGGGGGCGGGGGTGGATGGCAATCAGCCCCAGCATTTT. Translation: CVAWGAGVDGNQPQHF. The V and J genes are TRBV28 and TRBJ1-5, with D tentatively TRBD1 (6 bases). The CDR3 runs to 16 residues. Germline CDR1 is MDHEN and CDR2 is SYDVKM.